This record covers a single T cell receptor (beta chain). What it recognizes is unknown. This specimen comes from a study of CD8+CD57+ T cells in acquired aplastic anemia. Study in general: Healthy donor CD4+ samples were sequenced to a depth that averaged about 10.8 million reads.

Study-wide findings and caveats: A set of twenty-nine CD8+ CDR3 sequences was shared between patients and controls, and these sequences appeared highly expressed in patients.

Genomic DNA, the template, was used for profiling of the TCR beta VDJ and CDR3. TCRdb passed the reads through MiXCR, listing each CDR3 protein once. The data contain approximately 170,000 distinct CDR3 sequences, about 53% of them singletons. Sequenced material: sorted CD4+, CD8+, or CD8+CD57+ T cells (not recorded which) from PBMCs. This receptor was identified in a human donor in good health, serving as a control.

CDR3 loop: CASSLRSGETQYF. CDR3 DNA sequence: TGTGCCAGCAGCTTAAGGTCAGGGGAGACCCAGTACTTC. The gene calls are TRBV7-3 and TRBJ2-5; the D gene is possibly TRBD1 (5 bases). Germline CDR1 is SGHTA and CDR2 is FQGTGA. CDR3 length: 13 residues. V was cut by 1 base and J by 5 bases, with 8 bases left in between.